The 14 T cell receptor beta chains below all came from one sample that was sequenced in a study of breast tumors, draining lymph nodes, adjacent tissues. Samples came from axillary lymph nodes draining the breast cancer. TCRdb independently ran MiXCR on the multiplex PCR reads; one entry per CDR3 protein. The data show about 230,000 distinct CDR3 sequences, about a third seen once. The material sequenced was axillary lymph node tissue. The receptors come from a female donor with breast cancer. Some clones in this sample may be carry-over from other donors' samples.

This clonotype was recorded a few times. The chain uses TRBV11-1 and TRBJ1-1; 8 positions match TRBD1. J gave up 8 bases and V 5 bases, and 4 bases lay outside the gene matches. This CDR3 is built from 12 residues. Germline assignment: CDR1 SGHAT and CDR2 FQDESV (reference sequence). CDR3 in DNA: TGTGCCAGCAGCCAGGACAGGGCCGAAGCTTTCTTT. Translated: CASSQDRAEAFF.

CDR3 protein: CASSRTFSGSLNTGELFF. The DNA of the CDR3 is TGTGCCAGCAGTCGGACATTTAGCGGGAGTCTGAACACCGGGGAGCTGTTTTTT. V usage is TRBV28 and J usage is TRBJ2-2, with 9 positions matching TRBD2. The CDR3 runs to 18 residues. V gave up 5 bases and J gave up 1 base; unmatched junction bases: 11. Germline CDR1 MDHEN, CDR2 SYDVKM.

This clonotype was counted at least ten times. This chain links TRBV12-3 or TRBV12-4 with TRBJ2-1; 10 bases line up with TRBD2. The CDR3 spans 15 residues. V dropped 2 bases and J dropped 10; count of bases not matched to a gene: 8. The CDR3 DNA reads TGTGCCAGCAGTTTAAGCGGGAGGGCCTCGGGCGAGCAGTTCTTC. This gives the protein CASSLSGRASGEQFF.

This clonotype has at least ten counts. The chain couples TRBV9 to TRBJ2-5; weak D call: TRBD2 (5 bases). The length of the CDR3 is 13 residues. Trimming removed 0 bases from V and 6 bases from J, with 9 bases in between. The germline CDR1 and CDR2 sequences are SGDLS and YYNGEE. The CDR3, as DNA: TGTGCCAGCAGCGTAGCGGGGAGTCAGACCCAGTACTTC. Translating it yields CASSVAGSQTQYF.

V gene TRBV2 combines with J gene TRBJ2-5; TRBD2 matches at 10 bases. V trimming: 0 bases; J trimming: 5 bases; junction bases outside the gene matches: 9. Germline V lookup: CDR1 SNHLY, CDR2 FYNNEI. The length of the CDR3 is 17 residues. The CDR3 loop is CASSEASGRKVEETQYF. The CDR3 DNA sequence: TGTGCCAGCAGTGAAGCTAGCGGGAGGAAGGTTGAGGAGACCCAGTACTTC.

At least ten counts were recorded for this clonotype. The CDR3, as DNA: TGTGCCAGCAGTTTACCCGACATACTCTCCTACAATGAGCAGTTCTTC. The encoded protein is CASSLPDILSYNEQFF. The chain carries TRBV28 and TRBJ2-1; D gene unclear. The germline CDR1 and CDR2 sequences are MDHEN and SYDVKM. With 2 bases removed from V and 0 bases from J, the gap between germline ends came to 11 bases. The CDR3 is 16 residues long.

At least ten counts were recorded for this clonotype. The genes are TRBV6-5 and TRBJ2-3; D remains unclear. With 2 bases removed from V and 6 bases from J, the gap between germline ends came to 12 bases. CDR1 and CDR2 from the germline V gene are MNHEY and SVGAGI. The CDR3 spans 14 residues. CDR3: CASSYASGVDTQYF. CDR3 nucleotide sequence: TGTGCCAGCAGTTACGCCTCAGGTGTCGATACGCAGTATTTT.

This clonotype was seen repeatedly, ten times or more. The chain employs TRBV18 and TRBJ1-2; a possible D gene is TRBD1 (5 bases). The V gene's germline CDR1 is KGHSH and CDR2 LQKENI. The CDR3 sequence is 13 residues long. Trimming shortened V by 5 bases and J by 4 bases, and 11 bases separated the two germline ends. CDR3 coding DNA: TGTGCCAGCTCAGTACAGGATACCTATGGCTACACCTTC. As protein: CASSVQDTYGYTF.

Note on this clonotype: A read error may be the cause here, since a much bigger clone is one base away. V and J are TRBV28 and TRBJ2-7; D is perhaps TRBD2 (5 bases). The CDR3 length is 11 residues. The germline V gene has CDR1 MDHEN and CDR2 SYDVKM. The CDR3 DNA sequence: TGTGCCACTAGAACTAGTCACGAGCGGTACTTC. It encodes CATRTSHERYF.

This clonotype was seen a single time. The chain is built from TRBV20-1 and TRBJ2-3; 10 bases line up with TRBD2. Trimming removed 4 bases from V and 2 bases from J; junction bases left unmatched: 3. The CDR3 sequence is 14 residues long. The germline gives CDR1 DFQATT, CDR2 SNEGSKA (reference sequence). CDR3: CSANSGRNTDTQYF. In nucleotides, the CDR3 is TGCAGTGCTAATAGCGGGAGGAACACAGATACGCAGTATTTT.

Note on this clonotype: A read error may be the cause here, since a much bigger clone is one base away. The V gene is TRBV6-5, the J gene TRBJ2-7, with TRBD2 matching over 13 bases. Germline CDR1 MNHEY, CDR2 SVGAGI. This CDR3 has 18 residues. The V segment lost 8 bases and the J segment 2 bases; nucleotides outside the gene matches: 15. CDR3 amino acids: CASGPGLAGKGLTYEQYF. In DNA form, the CDR3 reads TGTGCCAGCGGCCCGGGACTAGCGGGAAAAGGCCTTACCTACGAGCAGTACTTC.

In regard to this clonotype: This may stem from a read error, because a much larger clone lies one nucleotide away. This chain links TRBV5-1 with TRBJ2-7; 12 bases map to TRBD2. Germline CDR1 and CDR2: SGHRS and YFSETQ. CDR3 length: 17 residues. CDR3 DNA: TGCGCCAGCAGCTTGTCTAGCGGGAGGGGTGGGGTCTACGGGCAGTACTTC. Protein: CASSLSSGRGGVYGQYF.

This clonotype was observed many times. The chain has TRBV2 and TRBJ1-2; D gene unclear. Trimming left V 6 bases short and J 0 bases short, with 5 bases between. Per the germline V gene, CDR1 is SNHLY and CDR2 is FYNNEI. This CDR3 is built from 12 residues. CDR3 sequence (DNA): TGTGCCAGCAGCCTAGCTAACTATGGCTACACCTTC. It specifies CASSLANYGYTF. The entire variable domain, with the rest obtained from reference TRBV2 and TRBJ1-2, is as follows: EPEVTQTPSHQVTQMGQEVILRCVPISNHLYFYWYRQILGQKVEFLVSFYNNEISEKSEIFDDQFSVERPDGSNFTLKIRSTKLEDSAMYFCASSLANYGYTFGSGTRLTVV.

Of note for this clonotype: A much larger clone differs by one base, so this may be a read error. The CDR3 carries no conserved terminal phenylalanine or tryptophan, so it likely arises from a read error. The gene calls are TRBV28 and TRBJ1-4; 9 bases match TRBD1. The V and J ends lost 5 bases and 6 bases, in that order; junction bases with no gene match: 4. The CDR3 contains 14 residues. The germline CDR1 and CDR2 sequences are MDHEN and SYDVKM. CDR3 DNA: TGTGCCAGCAGTGGGGACAGGGTTGATGAAAAACTGTTTCTT. As protein: CASSGDRVDEKLFL.